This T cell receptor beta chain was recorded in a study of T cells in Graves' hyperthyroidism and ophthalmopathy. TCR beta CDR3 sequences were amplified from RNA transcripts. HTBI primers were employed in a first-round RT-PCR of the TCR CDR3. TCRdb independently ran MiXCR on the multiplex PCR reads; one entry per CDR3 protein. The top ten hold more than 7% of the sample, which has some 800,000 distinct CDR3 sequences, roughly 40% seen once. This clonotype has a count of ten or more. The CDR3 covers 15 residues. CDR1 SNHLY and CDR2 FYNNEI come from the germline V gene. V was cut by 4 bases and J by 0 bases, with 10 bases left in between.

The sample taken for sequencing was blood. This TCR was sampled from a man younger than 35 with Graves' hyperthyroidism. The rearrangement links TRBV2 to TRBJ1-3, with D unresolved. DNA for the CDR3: TGTGCCAGCAGTGGACCGGGCCACTCTGGAAACACCATATATTTT. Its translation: CASSGPGHSGNTIYF.